Shown below are 27 T cell receptor beta chains from a single sample sequenced in a study of T cells after yellow fever vaccination. TCRdb reanalysed the 5' RACE reads using MiXCR and keeps one entry per CDR3 protein. The table records about 340,000 distinct CDR3 sequences, over 8% of them present only once. Here the sequenced sample was PBMCs, taken on the day of the first yellow fever vaccination. Receptors originate from a man between 18 and 35 years old who received the YFV17D yellow fever vaccine.

For the CDR3, the DNA is TGTGCCAGCAGCCAAGGGAATCAGGCCTACGAGCAGTACTTC. Translating it yields CASSQGNQAYEQYF. The chain couples TRBV3-1 to TRBJ2-7; no reliable D call. The germline V and J ends were trimmed by 1 base and 2 bases, with 9 bases remaining between them. CDR1 and CDR2 (germline): LGHDT, YNNKEL (reference sequence). This CDR3 has 14 amino acids.

This clonotype came up many times. J is TRBJ2-1 and V is TRBV12-5; D tentatively fits TRBD1 or TRBD2 (6 bases each). V was pared by 6 bases and J by 2 bases, with 14 bases between. This CDR3 comprises 15 residues. CDR1 LGHNT and CDR2 FRNRAP come from the germline V gene. The CDR3 nucleotides read TGTGCTAGTGGGGGGGGCGGGGTTCCCTACAATGAGCAGTTCTTC. The encoded protein is CASGGGGVPYNEQFF.

The genes are TRBV5-1 and TRBJ2-1; 13 bases fit TRBD2. The CDR3 extends over 14 amino acids. V gave up 5 bases and J gave up 7 bases; unmatched junction bases: 3. Germline V gene sequence: CDR1 SGHRS, CDR2 YFSETQ. CDR3 DNA sequence: TGCGCCAGCAGTCAGACTAGCGGGGGGAATGAGCAGTTCTTC. It is translated as CASSQTSGGNEQFF.

This clonotype was found a few times. V usage is TRBV7-9 and J usage is TRBJ2-5, with 8 bases matching TRBD1. CDR1 and CDR2 from the germline V gene are SEHNR and FQNEAQ (reference sequence). The CDR3 length is 14 residues. The V gene end was trimmed by 6 bases and the J gene end by 5 bases; junction bases not matched to a gene: 8. Here the CDR3 DNA reads TGTGCCAGCAGAGCTTCAGGGGGCTGGGAGACCCAGTACTTC. This encodes CASRASGGWETQYF.

This clonotype showed up many times. The rearrangement links TRBV20-1 to TRBJ2-1; no firm D call. Looked up from germline, CDR1 is DFQATT and CDR2 is SNEGSKA (reference sequence). Between the trimmed V and J ends, which lost 5 bases and 4 bases, there was a span of 3 bases. The CDR3 is 10 residues long. The CDR3 sequence: CSAEYNEQFF. The CDR3 nucleotides are TGCAGTGCTGAGTACAATGAGCAGTTCTTC.

This clonotype occurred a few times. The chain uses TRBV7-9 and TRBJ2-3, with 10 bases identical to TRBD1. Germline-derived CDR1 and CDR2 are SEHNR and FQNEAQ (reference sequence). This CDR3 region has 15 residues. Trimming at V came to 5 bases and at J to 7 bases, leaving 9 bases not matched to a gene. The DNA of the CDR3 is TGTGCCAGCAGCCCCAGACAGGGGGCGTTATATACGCAGTATTTT. Protein: CASSPRQGALYTQYF.

This clonotype was counted between two and nine times. The V and J genes are TRBV4-1 and TRBJ2-1, with 9 nucleotides matching TRBD2. The ends lost 0 bases at V and 10 bases at J; junction bases unmatched: 10. Per the germline V gene, CDR1 is MGHRA and CDR2 is YSYEKL. This CDR3 contains 16 residues. The CDR3 is CASSQDPGGGAREQFF. The CDR3 DNA is TGCGCCAGCAGCCAAGATCCCGGCGGGGGGGCTCGAGAGCAGTTCTTC.

This chain joins TRBV5-1 and TRBJ1-2; D not resolved. The CDR3 runs 15 residues. From germline, CDR1 is SGHRS and CDR2 YFSETQ. The germline V and J ends were trimmed by 4 bases and 2 bases, with 15 bases remaining between them. The CDR3 sequence: CASSPYPTLNYGYTF. In DNA form, the CDR3 reads TGCGCCAGCAGCCCTTACCCGACACTAAACTATGGCTACACCTTC.

The V and J genes are TRBV18 and TRBJ2-7, with 8 nucleotides matching TRBD2. V was pared by 2 bases and J by 6 bases, with 9 bases of the junction left unmatched. Germline CDR1 reads KGHSH; CDR2 reads LQKENI. This CDR3 has 15 residues. The CDR3 is CASSPTGGTSGEQYV. CDR3 bases: TGTGCCAGCTCACCAACGGGGGGGACGTCCGGCGAGCAGTACGTC.

This clonotype was observed at least ten times. The V gene is TRBV4-3, the J gene TRBJ2-7, with a possible D match to TRBD1 (8 bases). The ends were cut back, 2 bases at V and 8 bases at J, with 19 bases in the middle. Germline CDR1 LGHNA, CDR2 YSLEER. CDR3 length: 15 amino acids. CDR3 sequence: CASSQHIGQGGKQYF. The CDR3 DNA is TGCGCCAGCAGCCAACATATCGGACAGGGAGGGAAGCAGTACTTC.

This clonotype occurred many times. This chain joins TRBV7-3 and TRBJ2-2; D unresolved. With 2 bases removed from V and 4 bases from J, the gap between germline ends came to 5 bases. The CDR3 totals 13 residues. The germline V gene encodes CDR1 SGHTA and CDR2 FQGTGA. The CDR3 spells CASSLWGTGELFF. The CDR3 DNA sequence: TGTGCCAGCAGCTTATGGGGCACCGGGGAGCTGTTTTTT.

This clonotype has just a few counts. The genes are TRBV7-6 and TRBJ2-3; 10 nucleotides match TRBD2. J lost 4 bases, V lost 0 bases, and 13 bases had no gene match. Germline CDR1 is SGHVS and CDR2 is FNYEAQ. The CDR3 sequence is 19 residues long. This CDR3 reads CASSLAVSSGGRSADTQYF. In nucleotides, the CDR3 is TGTGCCAGCAGCTTAGCCGTCTCTAGCGGGGGCCGGAGCGCAGATACGCAGTATTTT. Drawing the rest from reference TRBV7-6 and TRBJ2-3, the complete variable domain is GAGVSQSPRYKVTKRGQDVALRCDPISGHVSLYWYRQALGQGPEFLTYFNYEAQQDKSGLPNDRFSAERPEGSISTLTIQRTEQRDSAMYRCASSLAVSSGGRSADTQYFGPGTRLTVL.

The rearrangement joins TRBV7-2 to TRBJ1-2; the D gene is possibly TRBD1 (6 bases). From germline, CDR1 is SGHTA and CDR2 FQGNSA. The CDR3 covers 15 residues. The V gene lost 5 bases and the J gene lost 8 bases, with 21 bases spanning the gap. CDR3 nucleotide sequence: TGTGCCAGCAGCCCAGAGGCGTTGGGGGCGCGCGGCTACACCTTC. Residues: CASSPEALGARGYTF. Supplemented by reference TRBV7-2 and TRBJ1-2, the full variable domain reads GAGVSQSPSNKVTEKGKDVELRCDPISGHTALYWYRQSLGQGLEFLIYFQGNSAPDKSGLPSDRFSAERTGGSVSTLTIQRTQQEDSAVYLCASSPEALGARGYTFGSGTRLTVV.

V and J are TRBV18 and TRBJ2-1, with 10 bases that match TRBD2. The trim removed 3 bases at V and 5 bases at J, leaving 7 bases unmatched. CDR1 is KGHSH, CDR2 LQKENI, per germline. This CDR3 spans 16 amino acids. CDR3 region: CASSPGLAGGNNEQFF. As DNA, the CDR3 is TGTGCCAGCTCACCTGGGTTAGCGGGGGGCAACAATGAGCAGTTCTTC.

There are many counts of this clonotype. The chain couples TRBV6-1 to TRBJ1-1; D not resolved. CDR1 MNHNS and CDR2 SASEGT come from the germline V gene. The CDR3 has 11 residues. V lost 8 bases to trimming and J lost 8 bases, with 12 bases between them. CDR3 sequence: CASPNGVEAFF. The CDR3, as DNA: TGTGCCAGCCCCAACGGGGTAGAAGCTTTCTTT.

In this sample, this clonotype turned up many times. This chain links TRBV7-9 with TRBJ2-1; D may correspond to TRBD1 or TRBD2 (5 bases each). The V and J ends lost 5 bases and 10 bases respectively, with 9 bases between them. Germline-derived CDR1 and CDR2 are SEHNR and FQNEAQ (reference sequence). The CDR3 runs to 11 residues. In nucleotides, the CDR3 is TGTGCCAGCAGCCCCGGGGCAGAGCAGTTCTTC. This codes for CASSPGAEQFF.

This clonotype was recorded at least ten times. The genes are TRBV20-1 and TRBJ2-7; D unresolved. V gave up 1 base and J gave up 6 bases, with 13 bases separating them. The CDR3 runs to 13 residues. CDR1 is DFQATT, CDR2 SNEGSKA, per germline (reference sequence). Here the CDR3 reads CSARAPQVGEQYF. CDR3 bases: TGCAGTGCTAGAGCCCCCCAGGTCGGCGAGCAGTACTTC.

As DNA, the CDR3 is TGCGCCAGCTCGTGGGACAGGGGTGCCGGGGAGCTGTTTTTT. Its translation: CASSWDRGAGELFF. This chain joins TRBV10-1 and TRBJ2-2, with TRBD1 identical over 10 bases. Germline CDR1 WNHNN, CDR2 SYGVQD (reference sequence). This CDR3 is built from 14 residues. J was trimmed by 6 bases and V by 8 bases; bases with no gene match: 6.

The rearrangement uses TRBV10-3 and TRBJ1-4; no reliable D call. From germline, CDR1 is ENHRY and CDR2 SYGVKD. This CDR3 comprises 12 residues. V was clipped by 4 bases and J by 2 bases, with 2 bases between them. Here the CDR3 reads CAISATNEKLFF. The CDR3 coding sequence is TGTGCCATCAGTGCTACTAATGAAAAACTGTTTTTT.

The rearrangement links TRBV5-1 to TRBJ2-3, with TRBD2 matching 9 bases. The germline V gene has CDR1 SGHRS and CDR2 YFSETQ. The CDR3 runs to 16 residues. The junction had 6 bases not matched to a gene; V was cut back by 2 bases and J by 2 bases. The CDR3 DNA follows: TGCGCCAGCAGCTTACCGGCGGGGGGGCCCACAGATACGCAGTATTTT. It specifies CASSLPAGGPTDTQYF. Combining the CDR3 with reference TRBV5-1 and TRBJ2-3 gives the whole variable domain KAGVTQTPRYLIKTRGQQVTLSCSPISGHRSVSWYQQTPGQGLQFLFEYFSETQRNKGNFPGRFSGRQFSNSRSEMNVSTLELGDSALYLCASSLPAGGPTDTQYFGPGTRLTVL.

The chain has TRBV29-1 and TRBJ1-5; maybe TRBD1 (5 bases). V was clipped by 7 bases and J by 4 bases, with 11 bases between them. Germline lookup yields CDR1 SQVTM and CDR2 ANQGSEA. CDR3 length equals 12 residues. CDR3 DNA sequence: TGCAGCGCTGCCGAGGGGAATCAGCCCCAGCATTTT. Residues: CSAAEGNQPQHF. Filled out from reference TRBV29-1 and TRBJ1-5, the complete variable domain reads SAVISQKPSRDICQRGTSLTIQCQVDSQVTMMFWYRQQPGQSLTLIATANQGSEATYESGFVIDKFPISRPNLTFSTLTVSNMSPEDSSIYLCSAAEGNQPQHFGDGTRLSIL.

The chain couples TRBV5-6 to TRBJ1-4; D remains ambiguous. V dropped 3 bases and J dropped 8 bases, with 14 bases sitting between them. The CDR3 is made up of 14 amino acids. Germline V CDR1 and CDR2: SGHDT, YYEEEE. The CDR3 protein is CASSSGTLWEKLFF. CDR3 DNA: TGTGCCAGCAGCTCGGGTACCTTGTGGGAAAAACTGTTTTTT.

This clonotype was observed a few times. Germline and junction disagree at one end, which may indicate a read error. The V call is TRBV5-4, the J call TRBJ1-1; D ambiguous. This CDR3 is 14 amino acids long. Per the germline V gene, CDR1 is SGHNT and CDR2 is YYREEE (reference sequence). CDR3 DNA: TGTGCCAGCAGCCGAAGGGAGGGTGGCACTGAAGTTTTCTTT. Its translation is CASSRREGGTEVFF.

This chain links TRBV5-4 with TRBJ1-6; no reliable D call. Germline CDR1 and CDR2: SGHNT and YYREEE (reference sequence). This CDR3 is 15 amino acids long. Between the trimmed V and J ends, which lost 2 bases and 7 bases, there was a span of 13 bases. The CDR3 loop is CASSLGRVENSPLHF. The CDR3 DNA reads TGTGCCAGCAGCTTAGGGAGGGTGGAAAATTCACCCCTCCACTTT.

This clonotype was detected a few times. J is TRBJ2-1 and V is TRBV5-1; TRBD2 aligns across 12 bases. J was trimmed by 8 bases and V by 4 bases; bases with no gene match: 7. The CDR3 extends over 15 amino acids. Germline CDR1 and CDR2: SGHRS and YFSETQ. The DNA for the CDR3 is TGCGCCAGCAGCCCGGCTAGCGGGGGGGCATATGAGCAGTTCTTC. Its translation: CASSPASGGAYEQFF.

This clonotype was counted a few times. The chain is built from TRBV20-1 and TRBJ1-2; the match to TRBD1 covers 11 bases. The CDR3 runs to 15 residues. From germline, CDR1 is DFQATT and CDR2 SNEGSKA (reference sequence). The trim removed 5 bases at V and 4 bases at J, leaving 9 bases unmatched. The CDR3 loop is CSASSGTGGGYGYTF. The CDR3 nucleotides are TGCAGTGCTTCTTCCGGGACAGGGGGAGGCTATGGCTACACCTTC.

In regard to this clonotype: A much larger clonotype is one base distant, so this may be a read error. The rearrangement joins TRBV12-5 to TRBJ2-3; D remains ambiguous. Germline CDR1 LGHNT, CDR2 FRNRAP. The CDR3 is 15 residues long. CDR3 residues: CASGSRRGGTDMQYF. The CDR3 DNA sequence: TGTGCTAGTGGTAGCCGTCGCGGTGGAACAGATATGCAGTATTTT.